A selection of T cell receptor beta chains follows, all from one sample in a study of regulatory T cells in long-lasting Graves disease. TCRdb processed the multiplex PCR reads anew with MiXCR; each CDR3 protein has one entry. The sample contains 600,000 to 850,000 distinct CDR3 sequences, about 30% of which appear only once. This material consisted of peripheral blood mononuclear cells (PBMCs), taken when the disease was refractory, from a patient treated with antithyroid drugs. All receptors derive from a female donor with Graves disease. Each CDR3 is given with its conserved first and last residue. Fields, in order: clone size, V gene, D gene, J gene, CDR3 protein, CDR3 DNA. The D gene is left open where the match is weak. Rows may omit the clone size; those that give it use once, few, many or a size class.

abundance: few; v_gene: TRBV30; d_gene: NA; j_gene: TRBJ1-2; CDR3aa: CAWSILRGNLYGYTF; CDR3nt: TGTGCCTGGAGTATCCTCCGGGGGAACCTCTATGGCTACACCTTC
abundance: many; v_gene: TRBV12-3/TRBV12-4; d_gene: NA; j_gene: TRBJ1-1; CDR3aa: CASNLDTRVRTEAFF; CDR3nt: TGTGCCAGCAACCTAGATACAAGGGTGCGAACTGAAGCTTTCTTT
abundance: NA; v_gene: TRBV6-4; d_gene: TRBD2; j_gene: TRBJ2-6; CDR3aa: CASSYGPFPGLGAGANVLTF; CDR3nt: TGTGCCAGCAGTTACGGGCCCTTTCCGGGACTAGGGGCCGGGGCCAACGTCCTGACTTTC
abundance: few; v_gene: TRBV20-1; d_gene: TRBD1; j_gene: TRBJ2-7; CDR3aa: CSARKSGTGTNEQYF; CDR3nt: TGCAGTGCTAGAAAATCCGGGACAGGGACGAACGAGCAGTACTTC
abundance: many; v_gene: TRBV2; d_gene: NA; j_gene: TRBJ1-2; CDR3aa: CASSEFGGRGYTF; CDR3nt: TGTGCCAGCAGTGAATTTGGGGGCCGGGGCTACACCTTC
abundance: many; v_gene: TRBV28; d_gene: TRBD1; j_gene: TRBJ1-4; CDR3aa: CASSLTGLNEKLFF; CDR3nt: TGTGCCAGCAGTTTGACAGGGCTTAATGAAAAACTGTTTTTT
abundance: NA; v_gene: TRBV30; d_gene: NA; j_gene: TRBJ1-2; CDR3aa: CAWSLFGRTNYGYTF; CDR3nt: TGTGCCTGGAGTCTATTTGGACGGACTAACTATGGCTACACCTTC
abundance: many; v_gene: TRBV28; d_gene: NA; j_gene: TRBJ1-2; CDR3aa: CASSLAAGKFKYGYTF; CDR3nt: TGTGCCAGCAGCCTGGCTGCGGGGAAGTTTAAGTATGGCTACACCTTC
abundance: NA; v_gene: TRBV28; d_gene: TRBD1; j_gene: TRBJ1-2; CDR3aa: CASRSRWTGTRGYTF; CDR3nt: TGTGCCAGCAGAAGCCGGTGGACAGGAACTCGCGGCTACACCTTC
abundance: few; v_gene: TRBV2; d_gene: NA; j_gene: TRBJ1-3; CDR3aa: CASSHDRNRFQRNTIYF; CDR3nt: TGTGCCAGCAGTCATGACAGGAATCGGTTTCAACGGAACACCATATATTTT
abundance: few; v_gene: TRBV5-5; d_gene: NA; j_gene: TRBJ1-5; CDR3aa: CASNSRRNQPQHF; CDR3nt: TGTGCCAGCAACTCAAGACGGAATCAGCCCCAGCATTTT
abundance: NA; v_gene: TRBV6-5; d_gene: NA; j_gene: TRBJ1-6; CDR3aa: CASSYSPPRGNSPLHF; CDR3nt: TGTGCCAGCAGTTACTCGCCCCCTAGGGGTAATTCACCCCTCCACTTT
abundance: NA; v_gene: TRBV5-1; d_gene: NA; j_gene: TRBJ1-2; CDR3aa: CASSLEGQVYGYTF; CDR3nt: TGTGCCAGCAGCTTGGAAGGGCAGGTCTATGGCTACACCTTC
abundance: NA; v_gene: TRBV10-1; d_gene: NA; j_gene: TRBJ2-7; CDR3aa: CASSEGSGAYEQYF; CDR3nt: TGCGCCAGCAGTGAGGGGTCCGGGGCTTACGAGCAGTACTTC
abundance: NA; v_gene: TRBV6-5; d_gene: TRBD2; j_gene: TRBJ2-7; CDR3aa: CASSYRLAGEVRYEQYF; CDR3nt: TGTGCCAGCAGTTACAGGCTAGCGGGAGAAGTGAGGTACGAGCAGTACTTC
abundance: few; v_gene: TRBV29-1; d_gene: NA; j_gene: TRBJ1-1; CDR3aa: CSGSSLGRGHWDTEAFF; CDR3nt: TGCAGCGGGTCCTCCCTAGGCAGGGGTCATTGGGACACTGAAGCTTTCTTT
abundance: NA; v_gene: TRBV6-4; d_gene: NA; j_gene: TRBJ1-5; CDR3aa: CASGTGTQGGQPQHF; CDR3nt: TGTGCCAGCGGTACCGGGACCCAGGGAGGCCAGCCCCAGCATTTT
abundance: NA; v_gene: TRBV30; d_gene: TRBD1; j_gene: TRBJ2-5; CDR3aa: CAWTGIPDRGETQYF; CDR3nt: TGTGCCTGGACCGGTATCCCGGACAGGGGGGAGACCCAGTACTTC
abundance: few; v_gene: TRBV4-1; d_gene: TRBD2; j_gene: TRBJ2-7; CDR3aa: CASSQDREGPFYEQYF; CDR3nt: TGCGCCAGCAGCCAAGATAGGGAGGGCCCCTTCTACGAGCAGTACTTC
abundance: few; v_gene: TRBV11-2; d_gene: TRBD2; j_gene: TRBJ2-3; CDR3aa: CASSPRAGAPGDTQYF; CDR3nt: TGTGCCAGCAGTCCTCGAGCGGGAGCCCCGGGAGATACGCAGTATTTT
abundance: few; v_gene: TRBV6-4; d_gene: NA; j_gene: TRBJ1-2; CDR3aa: CASSDANYGYTF; CDR3nt: TGTGCCAGCAGTGACGCAAACTATGGCTACACCTTC
abundance: few; v_gene: TRBV5-1; d_gene: TRBD1; j_gene: TRBJ1-2; CDR3aa: CASTEGDRGNYGYTF; CDR3nt: TGCGCCAGCACCGAAGGGGACAGGGGGAACTATGGCTACACCTTC
abundance: few; v_gene: TRBV6-6; d_gene: TRBD1; j_gene: TRBJ1-2; CDR3aa: CASSYSGRGRDNYGYTF; CDR3nt: TGTGCCAGCAGTTACTCGGGCAGGGGGAGAGATAACTATGGCTACACCTTC
abundance: NA; v_gene: TRBV7-9; d_gene: NA; j_gene: TRBJ2-5; CDR3aa: CASSSAGGPGIETQYF; CDR3nt: TGTGCCAGCAGCTCGGCTGGCGGGCCCGGAATTGAGACCCAGTACTTC
abundance: many; v_gene: TRBV28; d_gene: NA; j_gene: TRBJ1-2; CDR3aa: CASSLKGHGYTF; CDR3nt: TGTGCCAGCAGTTTGAAAGGGCATGGCTACACCTTC
abundance: many; v_gene: TRBV2; d_gene: NA; j_gene: TRBJ1-4; CDR3aa: CASSDIQLNEKLFF; CDR3nt: TGTGCCAGCAGTGATATACAGCTTAATGAAAAACTGTTTTTT
abundance: NA; v_gene: TRBV12-3/TRBV12-4; d_gene: NA; j_gene: TRBJ2-7; CDR3aa: CASSVGWEQYF; CDR3nt: TGTGCCAGCAGTGTGGGTTGGGAGCAGTACTTC
abundance: NA; v_gene: TRBV3-1; d_gene: TRBD2; j_gene: TRBJ2-1; CDR3aa: CASSQEEREGRYEQFF; CDR3nt: TGTGCCAGCAGCCAAGAGGAGCGGGAGGGCCGGTATGAGCAGTTCTTC
abundance: NA; v_gene: TRBV7-3; d_gene: NA; j_gene: TRBJ1-1; CDR3aa: CASSFDGGTEAFF; CDR3nt: TGTGCCAGCAGCTTCGACGGGGGCACTGAAGCTTTCTTT
abundance: NA; v_gene: TRBV10-3; d_gene: TRBD1; j_gene: TRBJ1-1; CDR3aa: CAIGTAGAEAFF; CDR3nt: TGTGCCATCGGGACAGCCGGGGCTGAAGCTTTCTTT
abundance: NA; v_gene: TRBV10-3; d_gene: NA; j_gene: TRBJ2-2; CDR3aa: CAISDFDGPRGELFF; CDR3nt: TGTGCCATCAGTGATTTCGACGGACCTCGAGGGGAGCTGTTTTTT
abundance: many; v_gene: TRBV6-9; d_gene: NA; j_gene: TRBJ2-7; CDR3aa: CASSLDGGYEQYF; CDR3nt: TGTGCCAGCAGTTTGGACGGCGGCTACGAGCAGTACTTC
abundance: NA; v_gene: TRBV5-5; d_gene: NA; j_gene: TRBJ1-2; CDR3aa: CASSLDISFGYTF; CDR3nt: TGTGCCAGCAGCTTGGACATATCTTTTGGCTACACCTTC
abundance: NA; v_gene: TRBV29-1; d_gene: TRBD1; j_gene: TRBJ2-1; CDR3aa: CSQGTGVGEQFF; CDR3nt: TGCAGCCAAGGGACAGGGGTTGGTGAGCAGTTCTTC
abundance: many; v_gene: TRBV6-1; d_gene: NA; j_gene: TRBJ1-2; CDR3aa: CASSTPSGAGGYTF; CDR3nt: TGTGCCAGCAGTACTCCCTCGGGGGCAGGAGGCTACACCTTC
abundance: NA; v_gene: TRBV6-1; d_gene: NA; j_gene: TRBJ1-3; CDR3aa: CASTLTVSSGNTIYF; CDR3nt: TGTGCCAGCACCTTGACCGTCAGCTCTGGAAACACCATATATTTT
abundance: few; v_gene: TRBV6-2/TRBV6-3; d_gene: TRBD1; j_gene: TRBJ1-5; CDR3aa: CASSYSSFGDRAGQPQHF; CDR3nt: TGTGCCAGCAGTTACTCGAGTTTTGGGGACAGGGCGGGCCAGCCCCAGCATTTT
abundance: NA; v_gene: TRBV20-1; d_gene: NA; j_gene: TRBJ2-5; CDR3aa: CSARPWGPVQKTQYF; CDR3nt: TGCAGTGCTAGACCCTGGGGACCAGTTCAAAAGACCCAGTACTTC
abundance: NA; v_gene: TRBV5-1; d_gene: NA; j_gene: TRBJ2-7; CDR3aa: CASRAGTTSLEQYF; CDR3nt: TGCGCCAGCAGAGCCGGGACAACCTCCCTCGAGCAGTACTTC
abundance: NA; v_gene: TRBV6-5; d_gene: NA; j_gene: TRBJ2-7; CDR3aa: CASSYVQGAGYEQYF; CDR3nt: TGTGCCAGCAGTTACGTGCAAGGGGCTGGCTACGAGCAGTACTTC
abundance: once; v_gene: TRBV29-1; d_gene: NA; j_gene: TRBJ1-1; CDR3aa: CSTSRDTRMNTEAFF; CDR3nt: TGCAGCACGTCCCGGGACACCAGAATGAACACTGAAGCTTTCTTT